Below, one T cell receptor (beta chain) is given with its context. This clonotype was found a few times. Its antigen is unknown. Per-nucleotide qualities are absent, and no much larger clonotype sits a single base away. The time point label on this specimen signifies: newly diagnosed GD, antithyroid drugs for less than 3 months. RNA was extracted from PBMCs in TRIzol for both TCR sequencing and RNA sequencing. Graves' disease was diagnosed according to American Thyroid Association guidelines. The patients came from an endocrinology department in Xi'an, China. Each patient gave roughly 8.4 milliliters of peripheral blood, collected in an EDTA anticoagulant tube. PBMCs were isolated by Ficoll Paque Plus density gradient separation without further T cell sorting. An Agilent 2100 Bioanalyzer and agarose gel were used to check RNA quality, while a NanoDrop 2000 measured RNA concentration. This entry belongs to a study of regulatory T cells in long-lasting Graves disease (dated by TCRdb to the early 2020s). Context from the whole study: In the newly diagnosed Graves' disease group, patients had been taking antithyroid drugs for less than 3 months. Peripheral blood TCR sequencing and RNA sequencing compared persistent Graves' disease patients with newly diagnosed Graves' disease patients. The study was registered as a clinical trial and conducted in China. A total of 33 samples underwent TCR sequencing, from roughly 13 patients with persistent Graves' disease and around 20 patients with newly diagnosed Graves' disease.

CDR1 DFQATT and CDR2 SNEGSKA were looked up in the germline V gene (reference sequence). The CDR3 runs 14 residues from the cysteine to the phenylalanine. Of all the DNA, just the CDR3 is kept, 42 bases in frame from base 1. The investigation overall reported the following: Compared with newly diagnosed patients, patients with persistent Graves' disease had lower TCR Shannon entropy and fewer highly expanded clones, which suggests clonal expansion. Persistent patients shared more public clonotypes among themselves (fewer than 3,000) than newly diagnosed patients did (about 900). Only peripheral blood was studied, because thyroid tissue, the primary lesion, was inaccessible. The small sample size was acknowledged by the authors as a limitation that may reduce accuracy. Only the TCR beta chain was sequenced and analyzed. Persistent disease showed preferential use of TRBV28, TRBJ1-2 and TRBJ2-5, whereas newly diagnosed disease favored TRBV20-1 and TRBJ2-1.

Library preparation employed multiplex PCR. The instrument was an Illumina HiSeq 4000. TCR beta libraries were built with iRepertoire HTBI primers and Arm-PCR amplification of CDR3 regions. Gel purification was performed on PCR products prior to sequencing. Concerning the study's data processing: Gene usage analysis of CDR3 amino acid clonotypes used the 55 to 80 TRBV and fewer than 15 TRBJ segments found across samples. Filtered high-quality paired reads were merged into contigs using COPE and FqMerger. Contigs were aligned with BLAST to IMGT TRBV, TRBD and TRBJ reference genes, and CDR3 was defined per IMGT. Any clonotype with a frequency above 0.1% was counted as a highly expanded clone. Repertoire diversity was measured by Shannon entropy, and V-J evenness by the Gini coefficient. Public clonotypes were defined as clonotypes shared by more than one individual. TCRdb took the public reads, trimmed them with fastp at Q25, ran MiXCR for clone calling and kept in-frame beta chains. CDR3 protein sequences are deduplicated, and each keeps its most common genes and DNA. The V and J calls shown here were made by TCRdb, not taken from the authors' results. The sample table records some 600,000 distinct CDR3 sequences; roughly a sixth of these occur just once. Together, the top ten hold around 12% of the sample.

The same sample was also studied in work on T cells in Graves' hyperthyroidism and ophthalmopathy. The second study, in turn, reports: Stable Graves' hyperthyroidism was defined as the absence of progression to ophthalmopathy over 18 months of follow-up. Hyperthyroidism patients were newly diagnosed, with disease duration under 2 months, and aged 18 to 65 years. Patients with uncontrolled infections, other autoimmune diseases, pregnancy or lactation were excluded. Diagnoses were established on the basis of clinical symptoms, serum thyroxine and TRAb, thyroid ultrasound, and orbital computed tomography. The TCR CDR3 was subjected to a first round of RT-PCR using the HTBI primer set and the Qiagen OneStep RT-PCR kit. Most expanded thyroid clonotypes (frequency above 0.001) were also detected in blood, a finding suggesting that blood repertoires may reflect thyroid immune responses. A model built on a 13 V-J signature distinguished ophthalmopathy from stable hyperthyroidism, reaching around 87% sensitivity and about 81% specificity in cross-validation and 80%/75% in testing. In validation, the model predicted progression to ophthalmopathy with around 71% sensitivity and 72% to 85% specificity, a median of 6.5 months before onset. To identify TCR V-J signatures that set the groups apart, the researchers used a discovery cohort of 90 to 100 patients, made up of 40 to 45 with Graves' ophthalmopathy and some 56 with stable Graves' hyperthyroidism. Prospective prediction of ophthalmopathy was tested in an independent validation cohort consisting of some 20 hyperthyroidism patients and about 17 patients who later progressed to ophthalmopathy. The 85 to 100 discovery patients were randomly split 7:3 into training and test sets. In several Graves' hyperthyroidism patients, the study also compared T-cell repertoires from thyroid tissue with T-cell repertoires from blood. After blood sampling, hyperthyroidism patients were treated with methimazole at a starting dose of 30 mg daily, and ophthalmopathy patients were treated with high-dose intravenous methylprednisolone. Libraries were constructed in a second round of multiplex PCR, after which size selection and purification were carried out. The libraries were sequenced on an Illumina HiSeq2000 using paired-end 100 bp reads. SOAPnuke was used to process the raw data, with reads discarded if the reads contained adapters or uncalled bases, had a mean Phred below 15, or lacked an exact constant-primer or identifier match. COPE v1.2.5 was used to merge high-quality paired reads, and clonotypes were defined as unique nucleotide sequences. Clonotypes were aligned to IMGT TRBV, TRBD and TRBJ reference segments using MiTCR v1.1. Analysis was restricted to V-J combinations with a frequency above 0.0001, which covered approximately 99% of repertoires. A TCS score was defined as the ratio between F50 (clonal expansion) and ExV (chaos), using BLOSUM62-based TCRdist between CDR3 peptides within each V-J. Welch's t-statistics and random forest reduced roughly 540 V-J features to about 12, which were used in a naive Bayes classifier (R e1071). No statistical method was used to set the sample size in advance, and investigators knew the group allocation. The paper describes TCR Vbeta CDR3 sequencing of 120 to 150 peripheral blood samples, made up of roughly 45 ophthalmopathy patients, 70 to 75 hyperthyroidism patients and 17 progressor patients.

The source material was peripheral blood mononuclear cells (PBMCs), sampled at new diagnosis, from a patient treated with antithyroid drugs. This TCR was sampled from a man between 18 and 29 years old with Graves disease. Donor details come from another sample of the same person, matched by shared clones. The chain was built from TRBV20-1 and TRBJ2-2; 7 of the junction bases match TRBD2. The DNA sequence reads TGCGCTGGAGGACTAGTCCGCGGCACCGGGGAGCTGTTTTTT. Its translation reads: CAGGLVRGTGELFF.